One sample yielded the 29 T cell receptor beta chains listed below, sequenced in a study of T cells expressing NK-cell markers. From its re-call of the 5' RACE reads, TCRdb lists each CDR3 protein once, without DNA. In total, the table holds about 390,000 distinct CDR3 sequences. The sample consisted of blood T cells: a sorted CD56 or NKG2C T cell subset, CD4+ or CD8+ T cells, or bulk PBMC T cells (not recorded which). The receptors come from a woman in her 50s in good health.

The rearrangement links TRBV20-1 to TRBJ2-3; TCRdb's assignment of TRBD2 cannot be checked, as there is no DNA. This CDR3 contains 14 residues. Germline V gene data show CDR1 as DFQATT and CDR2 as SNEGSKA (reference sequence). CDR3 sequence reads: CSAPREGVTDTQYF.

This chain links TRBV7-6 with TRBJ2-7; without DNA, the TCRdb call of TRBD1 cannot be checked. The CDR3 totals 16 residues. Germline CDR1 and CDR2: SGHVS and FNYEAQ. CDR3 protein: CASSYRPPPLLDEQYF.

This chain joins TRBV27 and TRBJ2-3; TCRdb lists TRBD1, though no DNA is available to test this call. Germline CDR1 MNHEY, CDR2 SMNVEV (reference sequence). The CDR3 runs 14 residues. CDR3 region: CASSEEAGRGTQYF.

This chain connects TRBV4-1 to TRBJ1-2. This CDR3 spans 15 amino acids. Germline V gene lookup returns CDR1 MGHRA and CDR2 YSYEKL. CDR3 sequence: CASSQEDSRFYGYTF.

The rearrangement uses TRBV20-1 and TRBJ2-3. The germline gives CDR1 DFQATT, CDR2 SNEGSKA (reference sequence). The CDR3 contains 13 residues. CDR3 sequence reads: CSARKTVKDTQYF.

The gene calls are TRBV20-1 and TRBJ2-3; TCRdb proposes TRBD2, but this gene call is untestable without DNA. The CDR3 sequence is 14 residues long. Germline V CDR1 and CDR2: DFQATT, SNEGSKA (reference sequence). This chain's CDR3 is CSARVPGVEDTQYF.

The chain has TRBV9 and TRBJ2-1; as DNA is missing, the TRBD2 call by TCRdb cannot be tested. The germline V gene has CDR1 SGDLS and CDR2 YYNGEE. The CDR3 has 15 residues. The CDR3 loop is CASSVASGGYNEQFF.

CDR3 in amino acids: CASSLAGTNQETQYF. The chain joins TRBV5-1 to TRBJ2-5. The CDR3 runs to 15 residues. CDR1 SGHRS and CDR2 YFSETQ come from the germline V gene.

The chain carries TRBV25-1 and TRBJ1-2. CDR1 is MGHDK and CDR2 is SYGVNS in the germline V gene. The CDR3 contains 12 residues. Here the CDR3 reads CASSEGFRGYTF.

The chain carries TRBV20-1 and TRBJ2-7; the TRBD1 assignment by TCRdb is unverifiable without DNA. Per germline, CDR1 DFQATT and CDR2 SNEGSKA (reference sequence). CDR3 size: 14 residues. The CDR3 protein is CSAGRVAASYEQYF.

The chain uses TRBV5-1 and TRBJ2-1; TCRdb indicates TRBD1, and absent DNA this call remains unverified. The CDR3 contains 16 residues. Germline V gives CDR1 SGHRS, CDR2 YFSETQ. The CDR3 loop reads CASSPRDLGTSNEQFF.

The CDR3 loop reads CASSYEFGRETQYF. The V gene is TRBV6-5, the J gene TRBJ2-5. Germline V lookup: CDR1 MNHEY, CDR2 SVGAGI. The length of the CDR3 is 14 residues.

The gene calls are TRBV6-6 and TRBJ2-1; TCRdb calls TRBD1, which cannot be checked without DNA. The CDR3 sequence is 15 residues long. Germline CDR1 is MNHNY and CDR2 is SVGAGI (reference sequence). The CDR3 reads CASSWSTGTNNEQFF.

This chain uses TRBV4-1 with TRBJ2-3; lacking DNA, the TRBD1 call made by TCRdb goes unchecked. The CDR3 contains 14 residues. CDR1 and CDR2 (germline): MGHRA, YSYEKL. This chain's CDR3 is CASSQDGGRDTQYF.

The chain has TRBV12-3 or TRBV12-4 and TRBJ1-6; the TRBD1 assignment by TCRdb is unverifiable without DNA. The CDR3 is 13 amino acids. The CDR3 loop is CASSGQGNSPLHF.

This chain connects TRBV20-1 to TRBJ1-1; lacking DNA, the TRBD1 call made by TCRdb goes unchecked. The CDR3 length is 15 residues. Germline values: CDR1 DFQATT, CDR2 SNEGSKA (reference sequence). This chain's CDR3 is CSAQTGGIVNTEAFF.

The rearrangement joins TRBV28 to TRBJ1-6. Per the germline V gene, CDR1 is MDHEN and CDR2 is SYDVKM. This CDR3 has 13 residues. The chain's CDR3 is CASFAQANSPLHF.

The J gene is TRBJ2-1, the V gene TRBV4-2; TCRdb names TRBD1, which stays unverified in the absence of DNA. Germline loops: CDR1 LGHNA, CDR2 YNFKEQ. The CDR3 totals 14 residues. CDR3 protein: CASSQDLTGDEQFF.

The J gene is TRBJ2-5, the V gene TRBV7-2; TCRdb's D gene call, TRBD1, goes unchecked for lack of DNA. The CDR3 loop spans 15 amino acids. CDR1 and CDR2 from the germline V gene are SGHTA and FQGNSA. The CDR3 protein is CASSSLNRQAETQYF.

The V and J genes are TRBV10-1 and TRBJ2-1. CDR3 length: 14 amino acids. Germline V CDR1 and CDR2: WNHNN, SYGVQD (reference sequence). The CDR3 loop is CASSEGTPDNEQFF.

This sequence joins TRBV7-3 and TRBJ2-3; the D call from TCRdb, TRBD2, cannot be confirmed without DNA. The V gene's germline CDR1 is SGHTA and CDR2 FQGTGA. The CDR3 has 15 residues. This CDR3 reads CASSLTARPTDTQYF.

The genes are TRBV2 and TRBJ1-5. Germline-derived CDR1 and CDR2 are SNHLY and FYNNEI. CDR3 size: 14 residues. CDR3 amino acids: CASSGGAGRQPQHF.

The CDR3 reads CASSLVIGTGAGIYEQYF. The J gene is TRBJ2-7, the V gene TRBV5-1; the D call of TRBD1 rests on TCRdb alone, since no DNA is present to check it. This CDR3 is 18 amino acids long. Germline CDR1 reads SGHRS; CDR2 reads YFSETQ.

This chain links TRBV7-2 with TRBJ1-1; the TCRdb call, TRBD1, lacks DNA for checking. Germline CDR1 is SGHTA and CDR2 is FQGNSA. This CDR3 has 17 amino acids. CDR3 amino acids: CASSSGTRATRNTEAFF.

This rearrangement joins TRBV7-3 to TRBJ2-1; without DNA, the TCRdb call of TRBD2 cannot be checked. Germline CDR1 reads SGHTA; CDR2 reads FQGTGA. This CDR3 spans 16 amino acids. CDR3 sequence reads: CASSLKGTSGSDEQFF.

This chain joins TRBV19 and TRBJ1-5; TCRdb gives TRBD1 as the D gene, but with no DNA this cannot be confirmed. In germline, CDR1 is LNHDA, CDR2 SQIVND (reference sequence). This CDR3 comprises 15 residues. CDR3 in amino acids: CASSRDGGFNQPQHF.

This rearrangement joins TRBV5-1 to TRBJ1-1; no DNA is available, so the TRBD1 call from TCRdb remains unchecked. The CDR3 contains 15 residues. The germline CDR1 and CDR2 sequences are SGHRS and YFSETQ. The CDR3 sequence is CASGSPGGAYTEAFF.

The chain carries TRBV9 and TRBJ2-2; as DNA is missing, the TRBD1 call by TCRdb cannot be tested. There are 15 residues in the CDR3. CDR1 and CDR2 from the germline V gene are SGDLS and YYNGEE. CDR3 protein: CASSVALGVTGELFF.

V usage is TRBV27 and J usage is TRBJ2-1. Germline assignment: CDR1 MNHEY and CDR2 SMNVEV (reference sequence). The CDR3 has 12 amino acids. The CDR3 is CASSPKYNEQFF.